These T cell receptor beta chains were read from a single sample in a study of blood T cell repertoires in COVID-19. Using immunoSEQ multiplex PCR, the repertoire was profiled, and TCRdb retains in-frame clones only, with some absent. The repertoire holds roughly 160,000 clones, 65% to 85% seen once, with less than 3.5% in the top ten. Sequencing used peripheral blood. The source of these receptors is a woman in her fifties or sixties with acute or convalescent COVID-19. The CDR3 runs from the conserved cysteine through the conserved F or W. The order of the fields is J gene, V gene, clone size, D gene, CDR3 protein, CDR3 DNA. A D gene is named only where the DNA matches it firmly. Clone sizes are given selectively: once, few, many, or a class where the clone is expanded.

>TRBJ1-3|TRBV7-2|NA|TRBD1
CASSTGTGGNTIYF
TGTGCCAGCAGCACCGGGACAGGTGGAAACACCATATATTTT
>TRBJ2-7|TRBV7-6|NA|NA
CASSLARGYEQYF
TGTGCCAGCAGCTTAGCGCGGGGCTACGAGCAGTACTTC
>TRBJ2-3|TRBV4-1|NA|NA
CASSQDPGRFADTQYF
TGCGCCAGCAGCCAAGATCCGGGAAGATTTGCAGATACGCAGTATTTT
>TRBJ2-4|TRBV29-1|NA|TRBD2
CSATGTGGQNIQYF
TGCAGCGCTACCGGGACGGGAGGCCAAAACATTCAGTACTTC
>TRBJ2-7|TRBV28|few|TRBD1
CASSYRDRVSYEQYF
TGTGCCAGCAGCTATAGGGACAGGGTCTCCTACGAGCAGTACTTC
>TRBJ2-7|TRBV4-3|NA|NA
CASSVLHSYEQYF
TGCGCCAGCAGCGTCCTGCACAGCTACGAGCAGTACTTC
>TRBJ1-1|TRBV7-9|NA|NA
CASSSQTGVNTEAFF
TGTGCCAGCAGTTCCCAGACAGGAGTGAACACTGAAGCTTTCTTT
>TRBJ2-3|TRBV19|NA|NA
CASSIRLESDTQYF
TGTGCCAGTAGTATTAGGCTAGAATCGGATACGCAGTATTTT
>TRBJ2-1|TRBV5-1|NA|NA
CASSLGPEQGDNEQFF
TGCGCCAGCAGCTTAGGCCCCGAACAGGGTGACAATGAGCAGTTCTTC
>TRBJ1-2|TRBV7-9|NA|TRBD1
CASSLGQGREYGYTF
TGTGCCAGCAGCCTGGGACAGGGGAGAGAATATGGCTACACCTTC
>TRBJ1-1|TRBV7-2|NA|TRBD1
CASSQTGDGFTEAFF
TGTGCCAGCAGCCAGACAGGGGACGGGTTCACTGAAGCTTTCTTT
>TRBJ2-3|TRBV6-2/TRBV6-3|NA|NA
CASSYRYPSTDTQYF
TGTGCCAGCAGTTACCGGTACCCTAGCACAGATACGCAGTATTTT
>TRBJ1-2|TRBV6-5|NA|NA
CASRKGGTRSIYTF
TGTGCCAGCAGGAAGGGGGGGACCCGATCTATCTACACCTTC
>TRBJ2-5|TRBV28|once|TRBD2
CASSTGGHGTQYF
TGTGCCAGCTCCACGGGGGGGCACGGGACCCAGTACTTC
>TRBJ1-4|TRBV28|NA|NA
CASSPPTAFNEKLFF
TGTGCCAGCAGTCCCCCGACAGCATTTAATGAAAAACTGTTTTTT
>TRBJ1-1|TRBV9|once|NA
CASSVVWGGQITEAFF
TGTGCCAGCAGCGTTGTCTGGGGGGGACAAATCACTGAAGCTTTCTTT
>TRBJ1-1|TRBV12-3/TRBV12-4|once|NA
CASSGQTNTEAFF
TGTGCCAGCAGCGGACAGACGAACACTGAAGCTTTCTTT
>TRBJ2-2|TRBV7-2|NA|NA
CASSLRLDAGELFF
TGTGCCAGCAGCCTAAGACTAGACGCCGGGGAGCTGTTTTTT
>TRBJ2-2|TRBV27|NA|NA
CASSSWTVNTGELFF
TGTGCCAGCAGTTCGTGGACAGTCAACACCGGGGAGCTGTTTTTT
>TRBJ2-4|TRBV27|NA|NA
CASRPQGDSNIQYF
TGTGCCAGCAGACCCCAGGGGGACTCGAACATTCAGTACTTC
>TRBJ2-7|TRBV11-2|few|NA
CASSWGSSYEQYF
TGTGCCAGCTCATGGGGCAGCTCCTACGAGCAGTACTTC
>TRBJ1-2|TRBV3-1/TRBV3-2|NA|TRBD1
CASSDTGAVHGYTF
TGTGCCAGCAGCGATACAGGGGCGGTCCATGGCTACACCTTC
>TRBJ2-5|TRBV20-1|NA|TRBD2
CSASTSGGYKETQYF
TGCAGTGCTAGTACTAGCGGGGGGTACAAAGAGACCCAGTACTTC
>TRBJ1-5|TRBV6-6|NA|NA
CASSSRPQHF
TGTGCCAGCAGTTCGCGGCCCCAGCATTTT
>TRBJ2-7|TRBV5-1|NA|TRBD1
CASSRAGTGGYEQYF
TGCGCCAGCAGCAGAGCCGGGACAGGGGGCTACGAGCAGTACTTC
>TRBJ1-1|TRBV30|NA|NA
CAWRSAGTRNTEAFF
TGTGCCTGGAGGTCCGCCGGGACACGGAACACTGAAGCTTTCTTT
>TRBJ2-5|TRBV28|NA|NA
CASSLWPGSTGETQYF
TGTGCCAGCAGTTTATGGCCGGGATCCACGGGGGAGACCCAGTACTTC
>TRBJ2-5|TRBV6-4|NA|TRBD2
CASSESGGVQETQYF
TGTGCCAGCAGTGAGAGCGGGGGGGTACAAGAGACCCAGTACTTC
>TRBJ1-6|TRBV5-8|NA|TRBD1
CASSLRTGFYNSPLHF
TGTGCCAGCAGCTTACGGACAGGATTCTATAATTCACCCCTCCACTTT
>TRBJ1-5|TRBV19|NA|TRBD1
CASSTGQGLVSNQPQHF
TGTGCCAGTAGTACGGGACAGGGGTTGGTAAGCAATCAGCCCCAGCATTTT
>TRBJ2-3|TRBV19|NA|TRBD2
CASSIDAISGGITDTQYF
TGTGCCAGTAGTATAGATGCCATTAGCGGGGGTATAACAGATACGCAGTATTTT
>TRBJ2-7|TRBV2|NA|NA
CASSRGGLGGEQYF
TGTGCCAGCAGTCGGGGTGGGCTAGGAGGCGAGCAGTACTTC
>TRBJ2-1|TRBV2|NA|NA
CASTLGRGQRNEQFF
TGTGCCAGCACCCTAGGAAGGGGTCAACGCAATGAGCAGTTCTTC
>TRBJ2-7|TRBV5-4|NA|NA
CASTREQRTYEQYF
TGTGCCAGCACCCGGGAACAGAGAACCTACGAGCAGTACTTC
>TRBJ1-6|TRBV4-3|NA|NA
CASSQDWTSDSYNSPLHF
TGCGCCAGCAGCCAAGATTGGACTTCTGACTCCTATAATTCACCCCTCCACTTT
>TRBJ2-1|TRBV27|NA|NA
CASSFLSSYNEQFF
TGTGCCAGCAGTTTCCTGAGCTCCTACAATGAGCAGTTCTTC
>TRBJ2-7|TRBV4-2|few|NA
CASSHVLGYEQYF
TGTGCCAGCAGCCATGTACTTGGCTACGAGCAGTACTTC
>TRBJ1-2|TRBV10-3|once|NA
CAIRDSSNYGYTF
TGTGCCATCAGGGACAGCTCTAACTATGGCTACACCTTC
>TRBJ1-3|TRBV7-2|once|TRBD1
CASSTQGALGNTIYF
TGTGCCAGCAGCACGCAGGGGGCGCTTGGAAACACCATATATTTT
>TRBJ2-5|TRBV6-5|NA|NA
CASSTQEQETQYF
TGTGCCAGCAGCACACAGGAGCAGGAGACCCAGTACTTC
>TRBJ1-1|TRBV5-6|NA|NA
CASSLARRGNTEAFF
TGTGCCAGCAGCTTGGCTCGACGGGGAAACACTGAAGCTTTCTTT
>TRBJ2-7|TRBV6-5|NA|NA
CAVKRALASYEQYF
TGTGCCGTAAAAAGGGCCCTAGCCTCCTACGAGCAGTACTTC
>TRBJ1-2|TRBV11-1|NA|TRBD1
CASSSQLGQGYGYTF
TGTGCCAGCAGCTCGCAACTGGGACAGGGTTATGGCTACACCTTC
>TRBJ2-5|TRBV7-2|NA|TRBD1
CASSFTGGKETQYF
TGTGCCAGCAGCTTCACAGGGGGTAAAGAGACCCAGTACTTC
>TRBJ1-6|TRBV28|NA|NA
CASSFLAGSVNSPLHF
TGTGCCAGCAGTTTTTTGGCGGGCAGCGTGAATTCACCCCTCCACTTT
>TRBJ1-6|TRBV14|NA|TRBD1
CASSQVPNRGYNSPLHF
TGTGCCAGCAGCCAGGTCCCAAACAGGGGCTACAATTCACCCCTCCACTTT
>TRBJ2-7|TRBV3-1/TRBV3-2|NA|NA
CASTTQGRDEQYF
TGTGCCAGCACCACACAGGGACGGGACGAGCAGTACTTC
>TRBJ1-6|TRBV15|NA|TRBD1
CATSRDGTGIRNSPLHF
TGTGCCACCAGCAGAGATGGGACAGGCATAAGGAATTCACCCCTCCACTTT
>TRBJ2-1|TRBV6-2/TRBV6-3|NA|TRBD2
CASSFRTSGGLGGNEQFF
TGTGCCAGCAGTTTTAGGACTAGCGGGGGACTAGGGGGCAATGAGCAGTTCTTC
>TRBJ1-1|TRBV5-1|once|NA
CASSLVATGSREAFF
TGCGCCAGCAGCTTGGTGGCGACAGGTTCGCGAGAAGCTTTCTTT
>TRBJ1-2|TRBV7-9|NA|TRBD1
CASSPPGQGLNYGYTF
TGTGCCAGCAGCCCCCCGGGACAGGGGCTTAACTATGGCTACACCTTC